Following are 31 T cell receptor beta chains from one sample sequenced in a study of blood T cell repertoires in COVID-19. The protocol was immunoSEQ multiplex PCR, while the TCRdb copy is restricted to in-frame clones and leaves out a portion. The data hold 310,000 or so clones, with around 90% observed a single time. What was sequenced was PBMCs or T cells enriched from blood (not recorded which). The source is a woman aged 25 to 39 who had recovered from COVID-19.

The rearrangement joins TRBV18 to TRBJ1-5; D gene uncertain. Between the trimmed V and J ends, which lost 6 bases and 0 bases, there was a span of 12 bases. The CDR3 totals 15 residues. The germline V gene has CDR1 KGHSH and CDR2 LQKENI. CDR3: CASSNQTGSNQPQHF. CDR3 nucleotides: TGTGCCAGCTCTAACCAGACGGGTAGCAATCAGCCCCAGCATTTT.

The gene calls are TRBV5-5 and TRBJ2-2, with TRBD1 as a possible D gene (6 bases). The ends were cut back, 0 bases at V and 3 bases at J, with 6 bases in the middle. This CDR3 has 14 residues. CDR1 SGHKS and CDR2 YYEKEE come from the germline V gene (reference sequence). CDR3 in DNA: TGTGCCAGCAGCTTGGACAGGGACACCGGGGAGCTGTTTTTT. Translation: CASSLDRDTGELFF.

This clone has a single count. The rearrangement joins TRBV5-1 to TRBJ1-6, with no clear D. There are 16 residues in the CDR3. CDR1 is SGHRS and CDR2 is YFSETQ in the germline V gene. Between the trimmed V and J ends, which lost 3 bases and 9 bases, there was a span of 19 bases. CDR3 sequence: CASSWTNGNEGSPLHF. CDR3 bases: TGCGCCAGCAGCTGGACTAACGGGAACGAGGGTTCACCCCTCCACTTT.

V gene TRBV27 combines with J gene TRBJ1-6, with D unclear. This CDR3 has 12 amino acids. The V end was cut by 6 bases, the J end by 6 bases, with 6 bases between. Germline V lookup: CDR1 MNHEY, CDR2 SMNVEV (reference sequence). The CDR3 protein is CASSQVNSPLHF. The CDR3 bases are TGTGCCAGCAGCCAGGTTAATTCACCCCTCCACTTT.

The rearrangement links TRBV30 to TRBJ1-1; D remains unclear. Germline CDR1 GTSNPN, CDR2 SVGIG (reference sequence). Trimming stripped 2 bases from V and 1 base from J, with 11 bases between. The CDR3 loop spans 14 amino acids. The CDR3 bases are TGTGCCTGGAGTACCGGGATTGGGAACACTGAAGCTTTCTTT. It is translated as CAWSTGIGNTEAFF.

This clone was found once. The V call is TRBV5-1, the J call TRBJ2-2; 7 nucleotides align to TRBD1. The CDR3 length is 11 residues. The germline V gene encodes CDR1 SGHRS and CDR2 YFSETQ. With 5 bases clipped from V and 14 bases from J, the junction kept 6 bases outside the gene matches. The CDR3 coding sequence is TGCGCCAGCAGTTTTGACAGGGCCCTGTTTTTT. It is translated as CASSFDRALFF.

This clone has only one observation. The V call is TRBV29-1, the J call TRBJ1-1, with TRBD1 matching 7 bases. Germline V gives CDR1 SQVTM, CDR2 ANQGSEA. This CDR3 comprises 13 residues. With 6 bases clipped from V and 1 base from J, the junction kept 5 bases outside the gene matches. The CDR3 nucleotides are TGCAGCGTGGGTCAGGGGGGGAACACTGAAGCTTTCTTT. This translates into CSVGQGGNTEAFF.

The chain couples TRBV6-1 to TRBJ1-6; D call uncertain. The CDR3 has 16 amino acids. Germline values: CDR1 MNHNS, CDR2 SASEGT. With 1 base removed from V and 5 bases from J, the gap between germline ends came to 12 bases. CDR3 in amino acids: CASSEGASWHNSPLHF. The CDR3 bases are TGTGCCAGCAGTGAAGGGGCCAGTTGGCATAATTCACCCCTCCACTTT.

The chain combines TRBV5-1 with TRBJ1-2; 7 bases align to TRBD1. The germline V gene has CDR1 SGHRS and CDR2 YFSETQ. The junction had 2 bases not matched to a gene; V was cut back by 4 bases and J by 2 bases. CDR3 length equals 13 residues. CDR3: CASSRDRNYGYTF. The CDR3 DNA is TGCGCCAGCAGCCGGGACAGAAACTATGGCTACACCTTC.

In nucleotides, the CDR3 is TGTGCCAGCAGCGGCCTAGCGGGGGCCCCGGATACGCAGTATTTT. Protein product: CASSGLAGAPDTQYF. V is TRBV7-2 and J is TRBJ2-3; 10 nucleotides agree with TRBD2. The CDR3 spans 15 residues. Trimming removed 5 bases from V and 6 bases from J; junction bases left unmatched: 8. The germline gives CDR1 SGHTA, CDR2 FQGNSA.

The V call is TRBV9, the J call TRBJ2-7, with a tentative D call TRBD1 (6 bases). The CDR3 sequence is 14 residues long. The V gene lost 3 bases and the J gene lost 3 bases, with 13 bases spanning the gap. The germline V gene encodes CDR1 SGDLS and CDR2 YYNGEE. The CDR3 DNA sequence: TGTGCCAGCAGCGCAGGGGACGGAGGCTACGAGCAGTACTTC. Amino acids: CASSAGDGGYEQYF. The variable domain in full, with the rest retrieved from reference TRBV9 and TRBJ2-7, is DSGVTQTPKHLITATGQRVTLRCSPRSGDLSVYWYQQSLDQGLQFLIQYYNGEERAKGNILERFSAQQFPDLHSELNLSSLELGDSALYFCASSAGDGGYEQYFGPGTRLTVT.

This clone was seen a handful of times. The chain employs TRBV5-1 and TRBJ2-7; 7 nucleotides agree with TRBD1. V trimming: 4 bases; J trimming: 0 bases; junction bases outside the gene matches: 4. Germline V CDR1 and CDR2: SGHRS, YFSETQ. CDR3 size: 14 residues. CDR3 loop: CASSQGTASYEQYF. In nucleotides, the CDR3 is TGCGCCAGCAGCCAGGGGACAGCCTCCTACGAGCAGTACTTC.

CDR3 bases: TGTGCCAGCAGCGTAGCCGCGGTGTCGGGGCAAGAGACCCAGTACTTC. Protein product: CASSVAAVSGQETQYF. The chain links TRBV9 to TRBJ2-5; D may be TRBD2 (5 bases). CDR3 length: 16 amino acids. Germline CDR1 reads SGDLS; CDR2 reads YYNGEE. V was pared by 0 bases and J by 2 bases, with 14 bases between.

The chain combines TRBV3-1 (or the pseudogene TRBV3-2) with TRBJ1-3; 9 bases match TRBD1. The germline gives CDR1 LGHDT, CDR2 YNNKEL (reference sequence). Trimming at V came to 1 base and at J to 3 bases, leaving 4 bases not matched to a gene. This CDR3 contains 16 residues. CDR3 bases: TGTGCCAGCAGCCAAGGGGGACAGGGCCTTGGAAACACCATATATTTT. Encoded protein: CASSQGGQGLGNTIYF.

The CDR3 protein is CASSRDGTDITEAFF. The CDR3 coding sequence is TGTGCCAGCTCACGAGACGGGACAGACATCACTGAAGCTTTCTTT. The rearrangement links TRBV18 to TRBJ1-1; 7 bases align to TRBD1. The CDR3 runs 15 residues. V trimming: 4 bases; J trimming: 4 bases; junction bases outside the gene matches: 9. From germline, CDR1 is KGHSH and CDR2 LQKENI.

The chain couples TRBV12-5 to TRBJ1-5; 8 bases are a match to TRBD1. Per the germline V gene, CDR1 is LGHNT and CDR2 is FRNRAP. V lost 7 bases, J lost 0 bases, and 20 bases stayed unmatched. The CDR3 covers 20 residues. This chain's CDR3 is CASATRGTGNFLYSNQPQHF. The CDR3 DNA is TGTGCTAGTGCCACCCGAGGGACAGGAAATTTCCTTTATAGCAATCAGCCCCAGCATTTT.

The chain uses TRBV5-6 and TRBJ1-2, with D perhaps matching TRBD1 (6 bases). Trimming stripped 4 bases from V and 4 bases from J, with 23 bases between. CDR1 and CDR2 (germline): SGHDT, YYEEEE. This CDR3 has 17 amino acids. In DNA form, the CDR3 reads TGTGCCAGCAGCCGAAGGACAGACTTGCCTTCTCCCTATGGCTACACCTTC. Translated: CASSRRTDLPSPYGYTF.

The chain links TRBV11-2 to TRBJ1-1; the D is unclear. The germline V gene encodes CDR1 SGHAT and CDR2 FQNNGV. V was clipped by 0 bases and J by 7 bases, with 9 bases between them. The CDR3 sequence is 13 residues long. The CDR3 DNA follows: TGTGCCAGCAGCTTAGATCGCGGATTTGAAGCTTTCTTT. Its protein product is CASSLDRGFEAFF.

This chain uses TRBV27 with TRBJ1-6; TRBD1 might be the D (5 bases). Deletions cut 5 bases from V and 2 bases from J, with 10 bases between. Germline CDR1 is MNHEY and CDR2 is SMNVEV (reference sequence). The CDR3 runs 15 residues. The CDR3 region is CASSPPGPYNSPLHF. The CDR3 DNA is TGTGCCAGCAGTCCCCCAGGGCCCTATAATTCACCCCTCCACTTT.

The J gene is TRBJ1-6, the V gene TRBV6-5; unclear D gene. The CDR3 is 14 residues long. Germline lookup yields CDR1 MNHEY and CDR2 SVGAGI. V was clipped by 4 bases and J by 9 bases, with 13 bases between them. The CDR3 here is CASSWEPRSSPLHF. CDR3 DNA: TGTGCCAGCAGTTGGGAGCCAAGAAGTTCACCCCTCCACTTT.

This chain uses TRBV4-2 with TRBJ1-1, with 9 bases aligning to TRBD1. This CDR3 is 15 amino acids long. Germline CDR1 LGHNA, CDR2 YNFKEQ. V shed 1 base and J 5 bases; nucleotides not matched to a gene: 5. CDR3 region: CASSQVDRGNTEAFF. CDR3 sequence (DNA): TGTGCCAGCAGCCAAGTAGACAGGGGGAATACTGAAGCTTTCTTT.

In this sample, this clone turned up a few times. The rearrangement joins TRBV11-1 to TRBJ1-6, with 10 nucleotides matching TRBD1. The J segment lost 7 bases and the V segment lost 5 bases, leaving 2 bases of the junction unmatched. This CDR3 has 14 residues. Germline lookup yields CDR1 SGHAT and CDR2 FQDESV (reference sequence). The CDR3 DNA follows: TGTGCCAGCAGCCCGGACAGGGGGAATTCACCCCTCCACTTT. Its translation: CASSPDRGNSPLHF.

The genes are TRBV6-5 and TRBJ1-2, with TRBD1 identical over 12 bases. With 6 bases clipped from V and 2 bases from J, the junction kept 4 bases outside the gene matches. The CDR3 covers 15 residues. Germline CDR1 reads MNHEY; CDR2 reads SVGAGI. In DNA form, the CDR3 reads TGTGCCAGCAGGGGACAGGGGGCTGGAAACTATGGCTACACCTTC. Protein: CASRGQGAGNYGYTF.

This sequence joins TRBV5-8 and TRBJ1-2; D is ambiguous. Trimming shortened V by 0 bases and J by 4 bases, and 13 bases separated the two germline ends. This CDR3 spans 15 amino acids. CDR1 and CDR2 (germline): SGHTS, YDEGEE. CDR3 loop: CASSLALITGYGYTF. For the CDR3, the DNA is TGTGCCAGCAGCTTGGCCTTGATTACCGGCTATGGCTACACCTTC.

This chain connects TRBV5-1 to TRBJ1-4; D gene unclear. The CDR3 spans 13 residues. Germline lookup yields CDR1 SGHRS and CDR2 YFSETQ. The V and J ends lost 4 bases and 0 bases respectively, with 4 bases between them. DNA for the CDR3: TGCGCCAGCAGCCCCGCAACTAATGAAAAACTGTTTTTT. Protein sequence: CASSPATNEKLFF.

The chain employs TRBV19 and TRBJ2-2; 7 bases map to TRBD2. The V gene's germline CDR1 is LNHDA and CDR2 SQIVND (reference sequence). This CDR3 has 15 amino acids. After removal of 3 bases from V and 4 bases from J, the junction contained 5 bases not matched to a gene. CDR3 sequence: CASSIAGVPTGELFF. The CDR3 nucleotides are TGTGCCAGTAGTATTGCGGGGGTACCCACCGGGGAGCTGTTTTTT. Full variable domain (missing parts from reference TRBV19 and TRBJ2-2): DGGITQSPKYLFRKEGQNVTLSCEQNLNHDAMYWYRQDPGQGLRLIYYSQIVNDFQKGDIAEGYSVSREKKESFPLTVTSAQKNPTAFYLCASSIAGVPTGELFFGEGSRLTVL.

This chain joins TRBV6-4 and TRBJ2-2, with TRBD1 matching 9 bases. Germline CDR1 and CDR2: MRHNA and SNTAGT. The CDR3 is 15 amino acids. The trim removed 6 bases at V and 2 bases at J, leaving 4 bases unmatched. This CDR3 reads CASSYTGGNTGELFF. The DNA of the CDR3 is TGTGCCAGCAGCTATACAGGGGGCAACACCGGGGAGCTGTTTTTT.

This clone was detected a few times. This rearrangement joins TRBV5-1 to TRBJ1-1, with 10 bases matching TRBD1. Germline V CDR1 and CDR2: SGHRS, YFSETQ. The trim removed 6 bases at V and 6 bases at J, leaving 14 bases unmatched. The CDR3 contains 16 residues. CDR3 protein: CASTRDRGVSTSEAFF. The CDR3 bases are TGCGCCAGCACCCGGGACAGGGGTGTATCTACTTCTGAAGCTTTCTTT.

V usage is TRBV14 and J usage is TRBJ2-2; 16 bases align to TRBD2. CDR1 and CDR2 from the germline V gene are SGHDN and FVKESK. V lost 1 base to trimming and J lost 5 bases; unmatched junction nucleotides: 7. There are 19 residues in the CDR3. The CDR3 protein is CASSQAPGLAGGRTGELFF. In DNA, the CDR3 is TGTGCCAGCAGCCAAGCACCGGGACTAGCGGGGGGGCGAACCGGGGAGCTGTTTTTT.

The chain has TRBV5-8 and TRBJ1-2; 8 bases line up with TRBD1. CDR1 is SGHTS, CDR2 YDEGEE, per germline. The CDR3 spans 15 residues. The trim removed 4 bases at V and 4 bases at J, leaving 9 bases unmatched. The CDR3 DNA follows: TGTGCCAGCAGCGACACAGGGGGTGGTGGCTATGGCTACACCTTC. It specifies CASSDTGGGGYGYTF.

The chain employs TRBV6-2 or TRBV6-3 and TRBJ2-4; D is undetermined. The CDR3 has 16 amino acids. The germline V gene encodes CDR1 MNHEY and CDR2 SVGEGT. Trimming took 4 bases from V and 0 from J, leaving 13 bases between them. The CDR3 loop is CASSSHQALAKNIQYF. Here the CDR3 DNA reads TGTGCCAGCAGTTCCCACCAGGCTCTAGCCAAAAACATTCAGTACTTC.